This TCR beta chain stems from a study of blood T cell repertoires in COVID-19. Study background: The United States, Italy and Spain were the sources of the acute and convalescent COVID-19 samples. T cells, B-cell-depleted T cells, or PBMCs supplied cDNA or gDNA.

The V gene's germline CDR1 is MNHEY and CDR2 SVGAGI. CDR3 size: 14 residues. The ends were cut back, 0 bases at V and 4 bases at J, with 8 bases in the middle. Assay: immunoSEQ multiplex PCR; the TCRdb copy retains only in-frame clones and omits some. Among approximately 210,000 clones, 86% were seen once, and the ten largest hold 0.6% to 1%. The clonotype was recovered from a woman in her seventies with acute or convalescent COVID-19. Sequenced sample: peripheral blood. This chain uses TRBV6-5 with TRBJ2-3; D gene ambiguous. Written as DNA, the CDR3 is TGTGCCAGCAGTTACTCTCGAGCCCCAGATACGCAGTATTTT. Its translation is CASSYSRAPDTQYF.